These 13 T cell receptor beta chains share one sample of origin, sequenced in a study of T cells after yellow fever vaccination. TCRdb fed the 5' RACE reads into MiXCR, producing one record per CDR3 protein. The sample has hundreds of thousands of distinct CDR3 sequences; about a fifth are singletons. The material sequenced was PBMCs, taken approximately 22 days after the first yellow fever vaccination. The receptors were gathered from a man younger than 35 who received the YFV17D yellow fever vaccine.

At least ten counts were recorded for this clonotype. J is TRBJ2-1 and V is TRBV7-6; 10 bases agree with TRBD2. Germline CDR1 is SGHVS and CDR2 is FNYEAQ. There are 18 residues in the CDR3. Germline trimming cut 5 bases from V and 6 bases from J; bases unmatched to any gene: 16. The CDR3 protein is CASSVISGGNDKVNEQFF. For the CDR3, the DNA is TGTGCCAGCAGCGTTATTAGCGGGGGGAACGATAAAGTCAATGAGCAGTTCTTC.

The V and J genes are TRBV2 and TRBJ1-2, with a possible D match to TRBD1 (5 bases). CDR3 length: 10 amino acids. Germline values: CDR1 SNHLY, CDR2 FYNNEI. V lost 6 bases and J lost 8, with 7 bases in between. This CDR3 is CASRRTGYTF. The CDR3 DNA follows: TGTGCCAGCAGAAGGACAGGCTACACCTTC.

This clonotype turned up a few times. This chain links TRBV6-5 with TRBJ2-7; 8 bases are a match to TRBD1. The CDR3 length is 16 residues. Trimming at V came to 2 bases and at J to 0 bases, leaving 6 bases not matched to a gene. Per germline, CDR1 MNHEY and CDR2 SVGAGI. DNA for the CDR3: TGTGCCAGCAGTTACAGCTGGACAGGGATCTCCTACGAGCAGTACTTC. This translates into CASSYSWTGISYEQYF.

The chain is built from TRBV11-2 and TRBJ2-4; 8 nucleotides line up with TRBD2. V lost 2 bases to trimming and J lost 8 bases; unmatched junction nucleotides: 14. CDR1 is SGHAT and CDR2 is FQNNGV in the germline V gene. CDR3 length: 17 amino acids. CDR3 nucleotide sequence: TGTGCCAGCAGCTTACCCCAAGGCGGGGGGAGAGTACACATTCAGTACTTC. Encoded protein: CASSLPQGGGRVHIQYF.

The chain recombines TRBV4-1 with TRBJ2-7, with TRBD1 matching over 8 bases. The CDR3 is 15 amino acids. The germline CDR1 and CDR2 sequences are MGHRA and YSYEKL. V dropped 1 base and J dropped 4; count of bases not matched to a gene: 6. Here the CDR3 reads CASSQARDRTYEQYF. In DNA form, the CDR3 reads TGCGCCAGCAGCCAAGCTCGGGACAGGACATACGAGCAGTACTTC.

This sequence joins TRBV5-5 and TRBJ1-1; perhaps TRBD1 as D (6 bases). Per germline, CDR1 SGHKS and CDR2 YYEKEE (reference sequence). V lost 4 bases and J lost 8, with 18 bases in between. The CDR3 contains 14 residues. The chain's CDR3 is CASSQIQGGIEAFF. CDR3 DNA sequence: TGTGCCAGCAGCCAGATACAGGGAGGGATAGAAGCTTTCTTT.

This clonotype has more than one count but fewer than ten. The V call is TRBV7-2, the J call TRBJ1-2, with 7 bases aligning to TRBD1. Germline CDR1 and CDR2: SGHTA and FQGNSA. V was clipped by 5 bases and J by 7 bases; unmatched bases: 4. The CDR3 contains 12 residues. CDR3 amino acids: CASSRQGGGYTF. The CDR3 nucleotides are TGTGCCAGCAGCCGACAGGGAGGTGGCTACACCTTC.

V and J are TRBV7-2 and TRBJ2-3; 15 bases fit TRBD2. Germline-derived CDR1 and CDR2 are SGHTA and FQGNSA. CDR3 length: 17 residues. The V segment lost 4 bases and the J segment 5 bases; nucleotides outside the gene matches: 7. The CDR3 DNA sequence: TGTGCCAGCAGCTCCTGGACTAGCGGGGGGGCGAGAGATACGCAGTATTTT. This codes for CASSSWTSGGARDTQYF. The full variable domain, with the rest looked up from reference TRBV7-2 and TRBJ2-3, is GAGVSQSPSNKVTEKGKDVELRCDPISGHTALYWYRQSLGQGLEFLIYFQGNSAPDKSGLPSDRFSAERTGGSVSTLTIQRTQQEDSAVYLCASSSWTSGGARDTQYFGPGTRLTVL.

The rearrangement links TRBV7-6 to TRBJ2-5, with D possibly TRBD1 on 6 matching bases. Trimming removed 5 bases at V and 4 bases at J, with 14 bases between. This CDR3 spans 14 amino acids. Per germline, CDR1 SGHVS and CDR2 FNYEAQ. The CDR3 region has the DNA TGTGCCAGCAGCCCCTGGGGGCCCGTAGAGACCCAGTACTTC. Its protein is CASSPWGPVETQYF.

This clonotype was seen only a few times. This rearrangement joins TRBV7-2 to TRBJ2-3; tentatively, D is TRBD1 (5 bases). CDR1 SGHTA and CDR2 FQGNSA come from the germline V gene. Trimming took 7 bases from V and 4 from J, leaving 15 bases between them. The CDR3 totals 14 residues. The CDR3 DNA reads TGTGCCAGCAATCGTGTAGGGGCCGCAGATACGCAGTATTTT. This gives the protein CASNRVGAADTQYF.

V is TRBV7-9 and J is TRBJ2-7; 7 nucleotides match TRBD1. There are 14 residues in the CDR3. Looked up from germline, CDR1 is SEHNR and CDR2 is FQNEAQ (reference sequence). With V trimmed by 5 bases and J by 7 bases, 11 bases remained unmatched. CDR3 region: CASSPREGAREQYF. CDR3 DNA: TGTGCCAGCAGCCCGAGAGAGGGGGCGAGGGAGCAGTACTTC.

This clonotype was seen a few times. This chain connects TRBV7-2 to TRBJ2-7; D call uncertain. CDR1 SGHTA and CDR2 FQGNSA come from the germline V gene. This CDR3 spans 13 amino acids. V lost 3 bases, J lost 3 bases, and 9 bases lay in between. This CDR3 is CASSFPARYEQYF. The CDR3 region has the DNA TGTGCCAGCAGCTTTCCCGCCCGCTACGAGCAGTACTTC.

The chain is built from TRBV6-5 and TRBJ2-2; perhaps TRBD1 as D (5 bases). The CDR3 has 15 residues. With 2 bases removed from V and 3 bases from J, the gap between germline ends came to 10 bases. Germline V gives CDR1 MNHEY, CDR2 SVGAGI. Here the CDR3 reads CASSYAGRHTGELFF. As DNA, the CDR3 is TGTGCCAGCAGTTACGCAGGGCGACACACCGGGGAGCTGTTTTTT.